This entry features one T cell receptor beta chain sequence. These data originate in a study of memory CD4+ T cells and cytomegalovirus serostatus. TCRdb's table, derived via immunoSEQ multiplex PCR, lists solely in-frame clones and lacks some. Among some 39,000 clones, around 79% were seen once, and the ten largest hold approximately 0.73%. The sort gate was single viable CD3+CD4+CD8-CD45RO+ cells for memory CD4+ T cells. The sequenced sample consisted of memory CD4+ T cells from blood. This clonotype was sampled from an adult in good health and CMV-seronegative.

For the CDR3, the DNA is TGCGCCAGCGCGGGACAGGGGGCGCCGAAAGAGACCCAGTACTTC. Amino acid sequence: CASAGQGAPKETQYF. This chain uses TRBV5-1 with TRBJ2-5; 12 bases line up with TRBD1. This CDR3 has 15 residues. CDR1 and CDR2 (germline): SGHRS, YFSETQ. V trimming: 7 bases; J trimming: 3 bases; junction bases outside the gene matches: 7. The full variable domain, in which reference TRBV5-1 and TRBJ2-5 provide the parts outside the CDR3, is KAGVTQTPRYLIKTRGQQVTLSCSPISGHRSVSWYQQTPGQGLQFLFEYFSETQRNKGNFPGRFSGRQFSNSRSEMNVSTLELGDSALYLCASAGQGAPKETQYFGPGTRLLVL.